These 13 T cell receptor beta chains originate from one sample sequenced in a study of identical twins (dated by TCRdb to 2016 to 2018). Library prep was done by 5' RACE. The sequencer was an Illumina HiSeq 2000. Using fastp at Q25 and MiXCR, TCRdb reprocessed the public reads and kept productive beta chains. Duplicate CDR3 protein sequences are folded into a single record with the most common DNA and genes. For this sample there are roughly 710,000 distinct CDR3 sequences; 5.5% to 7.5% appear just once. The biggest ten clones account for roughly 2% of the sample. The specimen sequenced was naive T cells sorted from blood. The sample's cell subset or site label, in plain terms: cells isolated with a human naive T-cell isolation kit. The receptors stem from a young man in good health.

This clonotype was seen a few times. This rearrangement joins TRBV12-3 or TRBV12-4 to TRBJ1-5; 12 nucleotides match TRBD1. Trimming removed 8 bases from V and 5 bases from J; junction bases left unmatched: 16. The CDR3 is 18 amino acids. In DNA form, the CDR3 reads TGTGCCAGCGGATATATGGGACAGGGGGCGGGCCTGGATCAGCCCCAGCATTTT. Protein product: CASGYMGQGAGLDQPQHF.

V gene TRBV4-3 combines with J gene TRBJ1-1; D may be TRBD1 (5 bases). The CDR3 spans 14 residues. Germline V lookup: CDR1 LGHNA, CDR2 YSLEER. Trimming removed 1 base at V and 2 bases at J, with 8 bases between. The CDR3: CASSQGGINTEAFF. The CDR3 coding sequence is TGCGCCAGCAGCCAAGGGGGCATAAACACTGAAGCTTTCTTT.

This clonotype was seen at least ten times. The V call is TRBV20-1, the J call TRBJ1-1; no clear D gene. The V gene lost 0 bases and the J gene lost 0 bases, with 11 bases spanning the gap. The CDR3 extends over 15 amino acids. The germline V gene has CDR1 DFQATT and CDR2 SNEGSKA (reference sequence). In DNA form, the CDR3 reads TGCAGTGCTAGAGATAATGCAGACTTGAACACTGAAGCTTTCTTT. Amino acids: CSARDNADLNTEAFF.

This clonotype was recorded many times. This chain connects TRBV3-1 to TRBJ2-2; 14 bases fit TRBD2. V shed 2 bases, J shed 4 bases, and the junction held 6 bases outside the gene matches. Germline CDR1 is LGHDT and CDR2 is YNNKEL (reference sequence). This CDR3 comprises 18 residues. The CDR3 sequence: CASSQKTSGRARTGELFF. The CDR3, as DNA: TGTGCCAGCAGCCAAAAGACTAGCGGGAGGGCCCGCACCGGGGAGCTGTTTTTT.

At least ten counts were recorded for this clonotype. The rearrangement uses TRBV24-1 and TRBJ2-6, with D perhaps TRBD1 or TRBD2 (5 bases each). The CDR3 has 15 amino acids. Germline-derived CDR1 and CDR2 are KGHDR and SFDVKD. V dropped 4 bases and J dropped 0 bases, with 6 bases sitting between them. This chain's CDR3 is CATSEGRSGANVLTF. The DNA for the CDR3 is TGTGCCACCAGTGAGGGACGCTCTGGGGCCAACGTCCTGACTTTC.

This clonotype was observed many times. This chain joins TRBV12-3 or TRBV12-4 and TRBJ2-1; D unclear. The CDR3 sequence is 14 residues long. V was shortened by 3 bases and J by 6 bases, with 12 bases between the two germline ends. Here the CDR3 reads CASSLSASLNEQFF. CDR3 nucleotides: TGTGCCAGCAGTTTGTCGGCCTCTCTCAATGAGCAGTTCTTC.

This clonotype has just a few counts. The chain has TRBV28 and TRBJ2-7; D may be TRBD1 (5 bases). CDR1 is MDHEN, CDR2 SYDVKM, per germline. The CDR3 consists of 14 residues. V gave up 3 bases and J gave up 2 bases, with 11 bases separating them. The CDR3 protein is CASSFRQITYEQYF. CDR3 in DNA: TGTGCCAGCAGTTTCAGACAGATCACCTACGAGCAGTACTTC.

This rearrangement joins TRBV5-5 to TRBJ2-6, with D uncertain. Germline-derived CDR1 and CDR2 are SGHKS and YYEKEE (reference sequence). V lost 0 bases and J lost 0, with 7 bases in between. The CDR3 spans 16 residues. The CDR3 reads CASSLGLSSGANVLTF. The CDR3 DNA is TGTGCCAGCAGCTTGGGTCTCAGCTCTGGGGCCAACGTCCTGACTTTC. The variable domain in full, with the rest retrieved from reference TRBV5-5 and TRBJ2-6, is DAGVTQSPTHLIKTRGQQVTLRCSPISGHKSVSWYQQVLGQGPQFIFQYYEKEERGRGNFPDRFSARQFPNYSSELNVNALLLGDSALYLCASSLGLSSGANVLTFGAGSRLTVL.

This clonotype was counted many times. The J gene is TRBJ1-5, the V gene TRBV12-3 or TRBV12-4, with a possible D match to TRBD1 (5 bases). CDR3 length equals 15 residues. V dropped 3 bases and J dropped 2 bases, with 11 bases sitting between them. The CDR3 DNA reads as TGTGCCAGCAGTTTTTGGGGGGTCGGCAATCAGCCCCAGCATTTT. This codes for CASSFWGVGNQPQHF.

CDR3 sequence reads: CASSQEGTGGPYNEQFF. As DNA, the CDR3 is TGTGCCAGCAGCCAAGAGGGAACGGGTGGGCCCTACAATGAGCAGTTCTTC. This chain joins TRBV3-1 and TRBJ2-1; D is ambiguous. Trimming left V 0 bases short and J 2 bases short, with 14 bases between. The CDR3 has 17 residues. The germline CDR1 and CDR2 sequences are LGHDT and YNNKEL (reference sequence).

This rearrangement joins TRBV10-3 to TRBJ1-1; D unresolved. Germline CDR1 is ENHRY and CDR2 is SYGVKD. V was trimmed by 2 bases and J by 5 bases, leaving 12 bases between them. The CDR3 contains 14 residues. CDR3 residues: CAISEGGQYTEAFF. The CDR3 region has the DNA TGTGCCATCAGTGAGGGTGGGCAGTATACTGAAGCTTTCTTT.

J is TRBJ1-1 and V is TRBV19; no reliable D call. V shed 3 bases and J shed 3 bases, with 11 bases lying between them. The CDR3 is made up of 14 amino acids. In germline, CDR1 is LNHDA, CDR2 SQIVND (reference sequence). The CDR3 region is CASSIAGWYTEAFF. The CDR3 DNA follows: TGTGCCAGTAGTATCGCTGGGTGGTACACTGAAGCTTTCTTT.

This clonotype was detected many times. V is TRBV12-3 or TRBV12-4 and J is TRBJ2-4; 7 nucleotides align to TRBD2. Trimming at V came to 7 bases and at J to 6 bases, leaving 9 bases not matched to a gene. The CDR3 consists of 14 residues. CDR3 in amino acids: CASTLVGGRNIQYF. As DNA, the CDR3 is TGTGCCAGCACTCTGGTGGGGGGGAGAAACATTCAGTACTTC.